This paragraph reports one TCR beta chain. This clone showed up just a few times. The antigen this receptor binds is unknown. Qualities for individual bases were not recorded, and no much larger clone is one base off. The data derive from a study of STAT5B mutations in CD4+ large granular lymphocyte leukemia (dated by TCRdb to 2022 to 2024). As for the study more broadly: Among healthy controls, the CDR3 'QG' motif was associated with a particular HLA allele. The TCRbeta repertoires of CD4+ T-cell large granular lymphocyte leukemia patients were compared with the TCRbeta repertoires of healthy blood donors. The purity of purified fractions was confirmed by flow cytometry on FACSCanto II or FACSVerse to exceed 95% among lymphocytes. What the work shows at the level of the full study, not this receptor alone: Compared with healthy CD4+ repertoires, CD4-sorted patient repertoires appeared more clonal, and this difference remained even after the putative leukemic clones were removed. Enrichment of TRBV06-family usage was observed among the top patient clones (8/27) relative to healthy controls (2/35). The data were not HLA-matched, and the higher clonality in CD4+ T-LGLL than in CD8+ T-LGLL could be due to the relatively small sample size. The main leukemic clonotypes were found to be private to each patient, although 25% of the main leukemic clonotypes were detected at low frequency in the non-leukemic repertoires of other patients.

Via the germline V gene (reference sequence), CDR1 is LNHDA and CDR2 SQIVND. Including cysteine and phenylalanine, the CDR3 has 12 amino acids. The retained sequence is limited to the CDR3, 36 bases, with the frame set at the first base. Trimming costs V 7 bases and J 1 base, and their ends lie 5 bases apart. The immunoSEQ assay at survey resolution was used to sequence TCRbeta rearrangements from genomic DNA. As for the original processing: In the TCR sequencing data, the lowest productive clonotype frequency that could be detected was 2.59 x 10-5. Only productive TCRbeta rearrangements, meaning sequences that were complete and in-frame, were kept for the analyses. Clonality for each sample was calculated as Simpson clonality in the immunoSEQ Analyzer version 3.0. Clones were grouped by frequency into very rare, small, medium, large (1-20%) or hyperexpanded (>20%) categories. Generation probabilities were estimated with OLGA 1.2.3, V-gene circos plots were generated with VDJtools, specificities were searched for in VDJdb, and CDR3 motifs were identified with GLIPH. TCRdb retrieved this table from immuneACCESS and kept in-frame rearrangements only. Not all clones are present; in checked studies, unresolved V genes account for under half, and no reason is known for the remainder. That table furnishes V, J and clone size, whereas the DNA furnished D and trimming. The sample contains 32,000 or so clones, under 85% of them found a single time. The ten largest clones represent about 6% of the sample.

Healthy controls were 35 to 40 blood donors whose buffy coats came from the Finnish Red Cross blood service. All TCR-sequenced material derived from peripheral blood: patient blood samples and healthy donor buffy coats. Ficoll-Hypaque gradient centrifugation was used to isolate peripheral blood mononuclear cells. Magnetic purification was used to isolate CD4+ cells from the buffy coats of the healthy controls. The Gentra Puregene Cell and Tissue kit was used for genomic DNA extraction, and quantification was performed on a Qubit 2.0 fluorometer. This receptor was identified in a human donor in good health. The sequence is built from TRBV19 and TRBJ1-5; the D gene lacks a confident call. What was sequenced was CD4+ T cells from blood buffy coats. The DNA is TGTGCCAGTACGGGAAGCAATCAGCCCCAGCATTTT. Protein translation: CASTGSNQPQHF.